These 15 T cell receptor beta chains share one sample of origin, sequenced in a study of blood T cell repertoires in COVID-19. Measured with immunoSEQ multiplex PCR; TCRdb has only the in-frame clones, and not every one. The data contain about 150,000 clones, approximately 86% of them singletons. Sequenced: peripheral blood. The source of these receptors is a woman aged 55-69 years with active or convalescent COVID-19.

This chain uses TRBV11-2 with TRBJ1-1; the D is unclear. In germline, CDR1 is SGHAT, CDR2 FQNNGV. This CDR3 has 15 residues. V was shortened by 0 bases and J by 4 bases, with 12 bases between the two germline ends. The CDR3 bases are TGTGCCAGCAGCTTAGATGAGGGAAAGGGCACTGAAGCTTTCTTT. The encoded protein is CASSLDEGKGTEAFF.

The gene calls are TRBV4-3 and TRBJ2-3; a possible D gene is TRBD1 (6 bases). The ends were cut back, 3 bases at V and 1 base at J, with 11 bases in the middle. This CDR3 has 15 amino acids. Per the germline V gene, CDR1 is LGHNA and CDR2 is YSLEER. CDR3 loop: CASSQQGPGTDTQYF. DNA for the CDR3: TGCGCCAGCAGCCAGCAGGGGCCGGGCACAGATACGCAGTATTTT.

This clone was seen only once. The chain combines TRBV29-1 with TRBJ2-3, with a weak D call TRBD1 (6 bases). The germline V gene encodes CDR1 SQVTM and CDR2 ANQGSEA. The germline V and J ends were trimmed by 5 bases and 4 bases, with 13 bases remaining between them. The CDR3 totals 13 residues. This CDR3 reads CSVRQGSADTQYF. The CDR3 DNA reads as TGCAGCGTTAGGCAGGGGAGCGCAGATACGCAGTATTTT.

The chain has TRBV6-6 and TRBJ2-3; no clear D gene. The V gene lost 8 bases and the J gene lost 1 base, with 10 bases spanning the gap. Germline V gives CDR1 MNHNY, CDR2 SVGAGI (reference sequence). The CDR3 is 13 amino acids. CDR3 bases: TGTGCCAGCGAAACTACGGGCACAGATACGCAGTATTTT. As protein: CASETTGTDTQYF.

On this clone itself: This sample also contains other DNA sequences that code for the same CDR3. The rearrangement uses TRBV19 and TRBJ1-2; no clear D. V lost 2 bases to trimming and J lost 3 bases, with 10 bases between them. The CDR3 is 14 residues long. From germline, CDR1 is LNHDA and CDR2 SQIVND (reference sequence). Written as DNA, the CDR3 is TGTGCCAGTAGTATACGGGGAGCGGACTATGGCTACACCTTC. Translated: CASSIRGADYGYTF.

This clone was picked up one time. The V and J genes are TRBV19 and TRBJ1-3; D may be TRBD1 (6 bases). CDR1 and CDR2 (germline): LNHDA, SQIVND (reference sequence). This CDR3 spans 17 amino acids. V lost 4 bases and J 0 bases, leaving 16 bases between the germline ends. The DNA of the CDR3 is TGTGCCAGTAGTACAAAGATGACAGGAAGCTCTGGAAACACCATATATTTT. This encodes CASSTKMTGSSGNTIYF.

J is TRBJ2-2 and V is TRBV10-3, with 8 nucleotides matching TRBD2. The CDR3 has 14 residues. The J segment lost 5 bases and the V segment lost 6 bases, leaving 5 bases of the junction unmatched. Germline assignment: CDR1 ENHRY and CDR2 SYGVKD. This chain's CDR3 is CAIRPGGATGELFF. The DNA of the CDR3 is TGTGCCATCAGGCCCGGGGGGGCGACCGGGGAGCTGTTTTTT.

The J gene is TRBJ1-2, the V gene TRBV6-5, with D possibly matching TRBD1 (6 bases). The CDR3 has 14 amino acids. The V gene's germline CDR1 is MNHEY and CDR2 SVGAGI. With 6 bases removed from V and 6 bases from J, the gap between germline ends came to 17 bases. This chain's CDR3 is CASRIPGEINGYTF. CDR3 nucleotides: TGTGCCAGCAGGATACCAGGGGAGATCAATGGCTACACCTTC.

The genes are TRBV5-1 and TRBJ2-3; TRBD2 matches at 14 bases. The CDR3 consists of 18 residues. V was clipped by 4 bases and J by 3 bases; unmatched bases: 10. CDR1 is SGHRS, CDR2 YFSETQ, per germline. Here the CDR3 DNA reads TGCGCCAGCAGCCGGGGACTAGCGGGGGCCGGGGGGACAGATACGCAGTATTTT. The encoded protein is CASSRGLAGAGGTDTQYF.

This clone was observed a single time. The gene calls are TRBV19 and TRBJ2-1, with D maybe TRBD2 (6 bases). Trimming removed 7 bases at V and 8 bases at J, with 18 bases between. The CDR3 has 14 amino acids. The germline gives CDR1 LNHDA, CDR2 SQIVND (reference sequence). The DNA of the CDR3 is TGTGCCAGTATGAGTCAAAACACGGGGGATGAGCAGTTCTTC. Encoded protein: CASMSQNTGDEQFF.

The chain links TRBV10-3 to TRBJ1-1; possible D gene TRBD1, 6 bases. The CDR3 spans 15 residues. Germline V gene lookup returns CDR1 ENHRY and CDR2 SYGVKD. Deletions cut 3 bases from V and 4 bases from J, with 15 bases between. The chain's CDR3 is CAISDPRDIGTEAFF. For the CDR3, the DNA is TGTGCCATCAGTGACCCCAGGGACATCGGCACTGAAGCTTTCTTT.

The DNA of the CDR3 is TGTGCCAGCAGCCCGACAGGCAAAGCCGGGGAGCTGTTTTTT. It encodes CASSPTGKAGELFF. The chain is built from TRBV11-2 and TRBJ2-2, with TRBD1 as a possible D gene (6 bases). V was clipped by 5 bases and J by 6 bases, with 13 bases between them. The V gene's germline CDR1 is SGHAT and CDR2 FQNNGV. CDR3 size: 14 residues.

The V and J genes are TRBV25-1 and TRBJ2-2, with TRBD1 matching over 12 bases. Germline V CDR1 and CDR2: MGHDK, SYGVNS. Trimming took 1 base from V and 5 from J; bases not matched to a gene: 8. The CDR3 length is 18 residues. Here the CDR3 DNA reads TGTGCCAGCAGTGAATTAGGGACAGGGGGCTATCGTACCGGGGAGCTGTTTTTT. Its protein is CASSELGTGGYRTGELFF.

This sequence joins TRBV4-1 and TRBJ2-5; D is undetermined. Deletions cut 1 base from V and 2 bases from J, with 8 bases between. This CDR3 comprises 14 residues. Germline V gene sequence: CDR1 MGHRA, CDR2 YSYEKL. CDR3 sequence: CASSQVSRQETQYF. CDR3 DNA: TGCGCCAGCAGCCAAGTTTCGCGACAAGAGACCCAGTACTTC.

The chain links TRBV4-1 to TRBJ1-3; D may be TRBD1 (6 bases). CDR1 and CDR2 from the germline V gene are MGHRA and YSYEKL. CDR3 length: 16 amino acids. The V and J ends lost 2 bases and 5 bases respectively, with 16 bases between them. The CDR3 reads CASSQILTGFRNTIYF. The CDR3 nucleotides read TGCGCCAGCAGCCAAATACTTACAGGGTTCCGAAACACCATATATTTT.